This paragraph reports one T cell receptor beta chain. From RNA, the CDR3 regions of TCR beta chains were amplified and sequenced. Second-round multiplex PCR came after first-round RT-PCR with HTBI primers. In TCRdb, the multiplex PCR reads were re-called with MiXCR into one record per CDR3 protein. The sample has about 660,000 distinct CDR3 sequences, just over 40% seen once; the top ten hold over 2.5%. Trimming stripped 8 bases from V and 0 bases from J, with 19 bases between. Germline V gene data show CDR1 as SGHVT and CDR2 as SQSDAQ. The CDR3 consists of 16 residues. The record originates from a study of Graves' ophthalmopathy and Graves' hyperthyroidism.

The sample comprised peripheral blood. The gene calls are TRBV7-4 and TRBJ1-1; D is perhaps TRBD1 (5 bases). The sequence was collected from an adult man with Graves' ophthalmopathy. The CDR3: CASRRDVLLMNTEAFF. CDR3 nucleotides: TGTGCCAGCCGCCGGGACGTTCTCCTTATGAACACTGAAGCTTTCTTT.